These 17 T cell receptor beta chains came from one sample sequenced in a study of blood T cell repertoires in COVID-19. The assay was immunoSEQ multiplex PCR, and TCRdb's table has in-frame clones only and misses some. The profile shows around 260,000 clones, about 88% of them singletons. The sequenced sample consisted of peripheral blood. The receptors were gathered from a woman aged 55-69 years with COVID-19, enrolled during active disease.

The chain combines TRBV7-2 with TRBJ2-3; tentative D call: TRBD2 (5 bases). The germline CDR1 and CDR2 sequences are SGHTA and FQGNSA. V lost 5 bases and J lost 1, with 16 bases in between. This CDR3 has 16 amino acids. Written as DNA, the CDR3 is TGTGCCAGCAGCCCAGGAGGCTTAGTGGGCACAGATACGCAGTATTTT. Its protein is CASSPGGLVGTDTQYF.

This clone was seen a few times. The genes are TRBV9 and TRBJ1-4, with 7 bases matching TRBD1. The CDR3 contains 14 residues. V dropped 0 bases and J dropped 17; count of bases not matched to a gene: 13. Germline values: CDR1 SGDLS, CDR2 YYNGEE. CDR3 region: CASSVEDRDGPLFF. The CDR3 bases are TGTGCCAGCAGCGTAGAAGACAGGGACGGCCCCCTTTTTTTT.

The chain employs TRBV28 and TRBJ1-3; 8 nucleotides agree with TRBD1. The V gene end was trimmed by 5 bases and the J gene end by 2 bases; junction bases not matched to a gene: 5. Germline V CDR1 and CDR2: MDHEN, SYDVKM. This CDR3 region has 15 residues. The CDR3, as DNA: TGTGCCAGCAGTGTGGGACAGGCTGCTGGAAACACCATATATTTT. Protein: CASSVGQAAGNTIYF.

To note about this clone: The same CDR3 arises from other DNA sequences in this sample as well. This chain connects TRBV7-2 to TRBJ2-7, with 9 nucleotides matching TRBD2. Unmatched junction bases numbered 3, after V lost 3 bases and J lost 0 bases. Germline CDR1 SGHTA, CDR2 FQGNSA. The CDR3 covers 15 residues. The CDR3 spells CASSLAGGSSYEQYF. CDR3 nucleotides: TGTGCCAGCAGCTTGGCGGGAGGGAGCTCCTACGAGCAGTACTTC.

The CDR3 loop is CASSTRTGPVRDPGSSGANVLTF. The CDR3, as DNA: TGTGCCAGCAGCACCCGGACAGGGCCCGTTCGGGATCCGGGTTCCTCTGGGGCCAACGTCCTGACTTTC. The chain employs TRBV9 and TRBJ2-6, with 8 bases that match TRBD1. V was pared by 4 bases and J by 0 bases, with 24 bases of the junction left unmatched. This CDR3 comprises 23 residues. The V gene's germline CDR1 is SGDLS and CDR2 YYNGEE.

The J gene is TRBJ1-6, the V gene TRBV30; 11 positions match TRBD1. CDR1 GTSNPN and CDR2 SVGIG come from the germline V gene (reference sequence). The CDR3 has 18 amino acids. Trimming removed 0 bases from V and 2 bases from J; junction bases left unmatched: 6. The CDR3 coding sequence is TGTGCCTGGAGTGTGGACAGGGGGCGTAGGGCCTATAATTCACCCCTCCACTTT. This gives the protein CAWSVDRGRRAYNSPLHF. The full variable domain, rest sourced from reference TRBV30 and TRBJ1-6, is SQTIHQWPATLVQPVGSPLSLECTVEGTSNPNLYWYRQAAGRGLQLLFYSVGIGQISSEVPQNLSASRPQDRQFILSSKKLLLSDSGFYLCAWSVDRGRRAYNSPLHFGNGTRLTVT.

This chain links TRBV14 with TRBJ1-6; 9 bases fit TRBD1. V lost 3 bases and J lost 10; bases outside the gene matches: 4. Germline CDR1 SGHDN, CDR2 FVKESK. This CDR3 region has 14 residues. CDR3 in DNA: TGTGCCAGCAGCCAGACGACAGGGGGATCACCCCTCCACTTT. This encodes CASSQTTGGSPLHF.

This chain connects TRBV2 to TRBJ2-4, with TRBD1 matching 9 bases. This CDR3 spans 16 amino acids. Losses at the gene ends were 4 bases for V and 3 bases for J; bases not matched to a gene: 7. Germline V lookup: CDR1 SNHLY, CDR2 FYNNEI. For the CDR3, the DNA is TGTGCCAGCAGTGGGGCCGACAGGGGGGTCAAAAACATTCAGTACTTC. It encodes CASSGADRGVKNIQYF.

This clone occurred once. The rearrangement joins TRBV6-2 or TRBV6-3 to TRBJ2-1; TRBD2 matches 12 bases. J lost 9 bases, V lost 6 bases, and 9 bases had no gene match. CDR1 is MNHEY and CDR2 is SVGEGT in the germline V gene. The CDR3 loop spans 15 amino acids. The DNA for the CDR3 is TGTGCCAGCAGCCTACCATGGACTAGCGGGACTGAGCAGTTCTTC. Its protein product is CASSLPWTSGTEQFF.

This rearrangement joins TRBV19 to TRBJ1-2; TRBD1 might be the D (5 bases). Deletions cut 3 bases from V and 5 bases from J, with 10 bases between. Germline CDR1 is LNHDA and CDR2 is SQIVND (reference sequence). This CDR3 spans 13 amino acids. CDR3 DNA: TGTGCCAGTAGTATTCGGACACTTTATGGCTACACCTTC. Amino acid sequence: CASSIRTLYGYTF.

The chain employs TRBV6-5 and TRBJ1-1; D might be TRBD1 (5 bases). V lost 5 bases and J 4 bases, leaving 17 bases between the germline ends. The CDR3 extends over 15 amino acids. Germline V gives CDR1 MNHEY, CDR2 SVGAGI. CDR3 in amino acids: CASSNGGGRGTEAFF. The CDR3 DNA sequence: TGTGCCAGCAGTAACGGGGGGGGAAGGGGCACTGAAGCTTTCTTT.

The V call is TRBV14, the J call TRBJ2-1; 10 bases are a match to TRBD2. CDR1 is SGHDN, CDR2 FVKESK, per germline. V gave up 6 bases and J gave up 4 bases; unmatched junction bases: 9. The CDR3 is 16 amino acids. CDR3: CASRSSGSSWYNEQFF. The CDR3 DNA sequence: TGTGCCAGCAGATCTAGCGGGAGTAGTTGGTACAATGAGCAGTTCTTC.

This sequence joins TRBV19 and TRBJ1-5, with D unclear. Trimming pared 3 bases from V and 6 bases from J, leaving 6 bases between. Germline assignment: CDR1 LNHDA and CDR2 SQIVND (reference sequence). CDR3 length: 12 residues. CDR3 sequence: CASSILRQPQHF. DNA of the CDR3: TGTGCCAGTAGTATTCTGCGTCAGCCCCAGCATTTT.

This chain connects TRBV7-9 to TRBJ2-1; the D gene is possibly TRBD1 (6 bases). CDR1 is SEHNR and CDR2 is FQNEAQ in the germline V gene (reference sequence). The CDR3 is 15 amino acids. Trimming shortened V by 2 bases and J by 6 bases, and 14 bases separated the two germline ends. The CDR3 DNA follows: TGTGCCAGCAGCTTATACAGGGTTCTCGGCAATGAGCAGTTCTTC. As protein: CASSLYRVLGNEQFF.

The chain joins TRBV29-1 to TRBJ2-1; 11 nucleotides line up with TRBD2. The CDR3 is made up of 14 amino acids. Germline V CDR1 and CDR2: SQVTM, ANQGSEA. Trimming took 7 bases from V and 8 from J; bases not matched to a gene: 10. CDR3 amino acids: CSARGTSGTDEQFF. The CDR3, as DNA: TGCAGCGCCAGAGGGACTAGCGGTACGGATGAGCAGTTCTTC.

The chain combines TRBV30 with TRBJ1-4, with D possibly being TRBD1 (5 bases). The CDR3 consists of 14 residues. Trimming removed 2 bases at V and 3 bases at J, with 10 bases between. Germline-derived CDR1 and CDR2 are GTSNPN and SVGIG (reference sequence). The CDR3: CAWSWGVPNEKLFF. CDR3 coding DNA: TGTGCCTGGAGTTGGGGGGTACCTAATGAAAAACTGTTTTTT. Complete variable domain (other parts from reference TRBV30 and TRBJ1-4): SQTIHQWPATLVQPVGSPLSLECTVEGTSNPNLYWYRQAAGRGLQLLFYSVGIGQISSEVPQNLSASRPQDRQFILSSKKLLLSDSGFYLCAWSWGVPNEKLFFGSGTQLSVL.

The gene calls are TRBV5-1 and TRBJ1-1; D ambiguous. There are 13 residues in the CDR3. The ends were cut back, 0 bases at V and 11 bases at J, with 14 bases in the middle. Germline-derived CDR1 and CDR2 are SGHRS and YFSETQ. The CDR3 spells CASSLASRSPAFF. CDR3 nucleotide sequence: TGCGCCAGCAGCTTGGCTAGCCGGTCCCCTGCTTTCTTT.